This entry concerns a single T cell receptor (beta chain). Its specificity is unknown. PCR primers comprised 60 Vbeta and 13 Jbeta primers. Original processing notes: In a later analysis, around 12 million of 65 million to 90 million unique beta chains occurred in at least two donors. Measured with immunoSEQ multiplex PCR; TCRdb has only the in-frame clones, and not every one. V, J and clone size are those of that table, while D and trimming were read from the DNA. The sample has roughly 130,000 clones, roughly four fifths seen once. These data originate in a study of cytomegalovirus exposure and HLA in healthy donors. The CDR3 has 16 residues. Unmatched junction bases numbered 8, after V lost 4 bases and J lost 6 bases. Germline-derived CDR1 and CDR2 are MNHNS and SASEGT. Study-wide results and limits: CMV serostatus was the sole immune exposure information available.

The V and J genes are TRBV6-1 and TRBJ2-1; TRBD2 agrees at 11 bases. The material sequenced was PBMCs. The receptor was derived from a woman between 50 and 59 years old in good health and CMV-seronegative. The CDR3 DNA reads TGTGCCAGCAGTGTATTACTAGCGGGAGCAGGCAATGAGCAGTTCTTC. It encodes CASSVLLAGAGNEQFF.